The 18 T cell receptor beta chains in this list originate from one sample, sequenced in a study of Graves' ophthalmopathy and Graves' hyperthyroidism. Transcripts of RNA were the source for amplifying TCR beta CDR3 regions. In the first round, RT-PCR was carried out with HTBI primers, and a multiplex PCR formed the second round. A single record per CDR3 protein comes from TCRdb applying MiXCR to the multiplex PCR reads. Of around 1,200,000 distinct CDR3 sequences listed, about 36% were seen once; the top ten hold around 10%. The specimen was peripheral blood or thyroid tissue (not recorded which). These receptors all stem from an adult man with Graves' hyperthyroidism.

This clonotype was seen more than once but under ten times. The CDR3 nucleotides read TGTGCCAGCAGCCCGCGGGGGGCGGGTGGAGCTTTCTTT. It encodes CASSPRGAGGAFF. The chain is built from TRBV9 and TRBJ1-1, with D perhaps TRBD1 (6 bases). CDR1 is SGDLS and CDR2 is YYNGEE in the germline V gene. The CDR3 sequence is 13 residues long. Trimming stripped 4 bases from V and 10 bases from J, with 17 bases between.

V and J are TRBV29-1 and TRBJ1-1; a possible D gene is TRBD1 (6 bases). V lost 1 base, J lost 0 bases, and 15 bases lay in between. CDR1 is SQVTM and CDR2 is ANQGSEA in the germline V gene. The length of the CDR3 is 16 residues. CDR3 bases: TGCAGCGTTGAAGGTCTACCGGGACACTTGAACACTGAAGCTTTCTTT. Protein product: CSVEGLPGHLNTEAFF.

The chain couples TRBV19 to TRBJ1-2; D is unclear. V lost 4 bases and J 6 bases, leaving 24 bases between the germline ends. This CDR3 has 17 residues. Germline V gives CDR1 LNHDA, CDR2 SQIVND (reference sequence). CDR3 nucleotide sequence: TGTGCCAGTAGTACCCAGAGGACTAGCGCTGACTTAAATGGCTACACCTTC. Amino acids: CASSTQRTSADLNGYTF.

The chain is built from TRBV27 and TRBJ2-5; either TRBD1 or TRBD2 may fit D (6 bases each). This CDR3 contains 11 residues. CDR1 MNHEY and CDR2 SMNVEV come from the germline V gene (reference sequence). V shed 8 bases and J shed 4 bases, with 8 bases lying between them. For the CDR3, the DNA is TGTGCCAGCCGGGGGCCAGAGACCCAGTACTTC. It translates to CASRGPETQYF.

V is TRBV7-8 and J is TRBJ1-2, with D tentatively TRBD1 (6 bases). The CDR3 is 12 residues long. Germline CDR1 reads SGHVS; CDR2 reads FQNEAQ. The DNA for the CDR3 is TGTGCTAGAGAGGTACAGGGCCATGGCTACACCTTC. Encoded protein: CAREVQGHGYTF.

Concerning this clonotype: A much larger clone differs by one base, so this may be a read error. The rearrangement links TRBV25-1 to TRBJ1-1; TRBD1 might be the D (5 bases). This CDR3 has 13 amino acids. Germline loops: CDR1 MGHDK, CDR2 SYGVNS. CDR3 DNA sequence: TGTGCCAGCAGTCAAGAGTCGGGCAGGGAAGCTCTCTTT. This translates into CASSQESGREALF.

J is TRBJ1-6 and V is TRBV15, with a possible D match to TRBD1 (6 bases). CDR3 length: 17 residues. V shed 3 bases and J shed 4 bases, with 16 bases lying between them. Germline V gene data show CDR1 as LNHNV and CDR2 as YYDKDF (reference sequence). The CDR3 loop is CATSSYLGAQYNSPLHF. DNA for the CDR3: TGTGCCACCAGCAGTTACTTGGGGGCGCAATATAATTCACCCCTCCACTTT.

The CDR3 sequence: CSPRGNEKLFF. CDR3 DNA: TGCAGCCCCAGGGGAAATGAAAAACTGTTTTTT. V and J are TRBV29-1 and TRBJ1-4; possible D gene TRBD1, 6 bases. Deletions cut 8 bases from V and 5 bases from J, with 9 bases between. Germline V gene sequence: CDR1 SQVTM, CDR2 ANQGSEA. This CDR3 has 11 amino acids. Drawing the rest from reference TRBV29-1 and TRBJ1-4, the complete variable domain is SAVISQKPSRDICQRGTSLTIQCQVDSQVTMMFWYRQQPGQSLTLIATANQGSEATYESGFVIDKFPISRPNLTFSTLTVSNMSPEDSSIYLCSPRGNEKLFFGSGTQLSVL.

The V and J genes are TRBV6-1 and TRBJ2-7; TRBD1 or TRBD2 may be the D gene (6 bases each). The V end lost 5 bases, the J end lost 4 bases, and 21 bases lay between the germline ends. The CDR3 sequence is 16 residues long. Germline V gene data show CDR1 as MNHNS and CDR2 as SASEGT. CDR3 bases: TGTGCCAGCAGTTACTCGTCCGGGGGCGGCGGGTACGAGCAGTACTTC. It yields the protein CASSYSSGGGGYEQYF.

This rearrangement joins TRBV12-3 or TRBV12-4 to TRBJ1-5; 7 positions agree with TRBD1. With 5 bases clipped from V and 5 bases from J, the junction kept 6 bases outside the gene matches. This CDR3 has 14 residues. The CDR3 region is CASSRPDRDQPQHF. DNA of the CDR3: TGTGCCAGCAGTCGTCCCGACAGGGATCAGCCCCAGCATTTT.

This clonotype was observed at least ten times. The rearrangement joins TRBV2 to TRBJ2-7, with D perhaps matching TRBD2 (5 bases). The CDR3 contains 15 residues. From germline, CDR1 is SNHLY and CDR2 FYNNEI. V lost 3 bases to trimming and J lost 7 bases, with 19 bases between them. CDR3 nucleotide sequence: TGTGCCAGCAGTGATGTCAGTAGCGCTCCCTTAGAGCAGTACTTC. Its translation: CASSDVSSAPLEQYF.

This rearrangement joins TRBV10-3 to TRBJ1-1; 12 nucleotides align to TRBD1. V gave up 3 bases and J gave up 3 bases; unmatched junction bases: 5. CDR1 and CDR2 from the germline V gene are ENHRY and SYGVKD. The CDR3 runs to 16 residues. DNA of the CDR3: TGTGCCATCAGTGAAGGGACAGGGGGCTCGTACACTGAAGCTTTCTTT. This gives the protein CAISEGTGGSYTEAFF.

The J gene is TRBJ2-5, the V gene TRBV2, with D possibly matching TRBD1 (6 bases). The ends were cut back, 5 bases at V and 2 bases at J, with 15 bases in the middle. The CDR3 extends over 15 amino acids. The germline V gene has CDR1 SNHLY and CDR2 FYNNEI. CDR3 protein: CASSRTTGQQETQYF. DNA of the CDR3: TGTGCCAGCAGTCGTACTACAGGGCAGCAAGAGACCCAGTACTTC.

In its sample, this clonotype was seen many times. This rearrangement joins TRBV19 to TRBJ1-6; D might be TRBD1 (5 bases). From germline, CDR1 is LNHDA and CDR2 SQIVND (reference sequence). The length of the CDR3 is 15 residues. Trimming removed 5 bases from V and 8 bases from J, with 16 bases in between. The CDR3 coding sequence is TGTGCCAGTAGTGGACTCAGGCGGGGGGATTCACCCCTCCACTTT. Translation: CASSGLRRGDSPLHF.

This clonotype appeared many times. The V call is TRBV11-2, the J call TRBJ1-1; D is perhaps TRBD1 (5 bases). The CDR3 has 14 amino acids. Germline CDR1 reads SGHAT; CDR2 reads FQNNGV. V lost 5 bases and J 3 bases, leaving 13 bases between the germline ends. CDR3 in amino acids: CASSPLGTDTEAFF. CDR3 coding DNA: TGTGCCAGCAGCCCACTGGGGACGGACACTGAAGCTTTCTTT.

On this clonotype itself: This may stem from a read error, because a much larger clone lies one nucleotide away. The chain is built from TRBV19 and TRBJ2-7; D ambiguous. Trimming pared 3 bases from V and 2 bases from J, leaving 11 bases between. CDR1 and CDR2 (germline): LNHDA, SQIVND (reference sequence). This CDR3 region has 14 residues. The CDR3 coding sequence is TGTGCCAGTAGTATTTTCATCGGAACCTACGAGCAGTACTTC. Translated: CASSIFIGTYEQYF.

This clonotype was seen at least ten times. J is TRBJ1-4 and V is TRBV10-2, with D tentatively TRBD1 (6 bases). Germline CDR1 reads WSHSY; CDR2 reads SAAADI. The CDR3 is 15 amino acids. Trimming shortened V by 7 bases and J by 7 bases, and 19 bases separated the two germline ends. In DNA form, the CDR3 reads TGCGCCAGCAAAACGGGGGGCGCGGGGCCTGAAAAACTGTTTTTT. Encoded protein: CASKTGGAGPEKLFF.

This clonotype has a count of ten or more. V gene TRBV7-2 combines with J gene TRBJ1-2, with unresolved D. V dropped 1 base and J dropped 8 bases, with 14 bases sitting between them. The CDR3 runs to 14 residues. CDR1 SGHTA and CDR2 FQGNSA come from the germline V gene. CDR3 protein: CASSLVSGEGGYTF. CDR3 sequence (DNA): TGTGCCAGCAGCTTAGTTAGTGGGGAGGGAGGCTACACCTTC.